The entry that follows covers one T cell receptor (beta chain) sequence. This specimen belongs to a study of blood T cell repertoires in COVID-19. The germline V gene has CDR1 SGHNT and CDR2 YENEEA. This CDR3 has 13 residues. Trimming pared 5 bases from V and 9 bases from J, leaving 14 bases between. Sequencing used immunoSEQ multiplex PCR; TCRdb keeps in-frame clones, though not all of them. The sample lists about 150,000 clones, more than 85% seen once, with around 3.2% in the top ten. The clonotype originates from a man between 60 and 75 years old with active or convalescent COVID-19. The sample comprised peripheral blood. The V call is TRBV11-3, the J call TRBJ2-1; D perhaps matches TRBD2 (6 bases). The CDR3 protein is CASSLPSETEQFF. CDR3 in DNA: TGTGCCAGCAGCCTACCTAGCGAAACTGAGCAGTTCTTC.